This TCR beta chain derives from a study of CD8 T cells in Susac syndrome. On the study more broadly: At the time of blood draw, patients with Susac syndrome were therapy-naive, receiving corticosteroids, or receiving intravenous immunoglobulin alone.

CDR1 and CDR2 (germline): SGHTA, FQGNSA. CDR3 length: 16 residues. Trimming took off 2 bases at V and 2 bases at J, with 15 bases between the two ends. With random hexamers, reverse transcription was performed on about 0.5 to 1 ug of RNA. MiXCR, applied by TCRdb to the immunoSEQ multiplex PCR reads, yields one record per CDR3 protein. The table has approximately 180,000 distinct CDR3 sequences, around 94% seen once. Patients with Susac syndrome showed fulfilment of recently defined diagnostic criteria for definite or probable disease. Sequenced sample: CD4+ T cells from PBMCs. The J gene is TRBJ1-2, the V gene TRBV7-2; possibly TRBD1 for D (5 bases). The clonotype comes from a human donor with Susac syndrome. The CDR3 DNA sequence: TGTGCCAGCAGCTTACACCTTTCGGGGGACAACTATGGCTACACCTTC. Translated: CASSLHLSGDNYGYTF.